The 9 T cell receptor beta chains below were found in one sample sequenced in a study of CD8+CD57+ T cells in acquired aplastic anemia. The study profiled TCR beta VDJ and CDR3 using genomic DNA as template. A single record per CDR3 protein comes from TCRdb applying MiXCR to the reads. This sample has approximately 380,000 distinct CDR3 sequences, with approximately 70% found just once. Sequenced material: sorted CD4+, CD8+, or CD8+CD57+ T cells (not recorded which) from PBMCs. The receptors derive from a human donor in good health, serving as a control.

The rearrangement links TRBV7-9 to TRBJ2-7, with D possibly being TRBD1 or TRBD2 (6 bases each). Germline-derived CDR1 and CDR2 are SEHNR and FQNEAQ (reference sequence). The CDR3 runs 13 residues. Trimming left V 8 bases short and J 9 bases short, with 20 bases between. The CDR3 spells CASGHPGAHAQYF. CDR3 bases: TGTGCCAGCGGGCACCCGGGGGCCCACGCGCAGTACTTC.

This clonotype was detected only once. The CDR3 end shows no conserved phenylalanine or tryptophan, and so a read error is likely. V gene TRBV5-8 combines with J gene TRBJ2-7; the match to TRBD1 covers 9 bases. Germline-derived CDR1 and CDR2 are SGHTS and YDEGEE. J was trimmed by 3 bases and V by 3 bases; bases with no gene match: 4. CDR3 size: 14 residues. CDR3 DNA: TGTGCCAGCAGCTGGACGGGACAGGGCTACGAGCAGTACTTG. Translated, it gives CASSWTGQGYEQYL.

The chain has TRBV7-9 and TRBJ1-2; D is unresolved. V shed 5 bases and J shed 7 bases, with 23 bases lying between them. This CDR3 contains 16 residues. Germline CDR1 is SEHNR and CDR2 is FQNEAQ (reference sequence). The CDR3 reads CASSVGPGNTVCGYTF. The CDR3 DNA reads TGTGCCAGCAGCGTAGGGCCCGGGAACACTGTTTGTGGCTACACCTTC.

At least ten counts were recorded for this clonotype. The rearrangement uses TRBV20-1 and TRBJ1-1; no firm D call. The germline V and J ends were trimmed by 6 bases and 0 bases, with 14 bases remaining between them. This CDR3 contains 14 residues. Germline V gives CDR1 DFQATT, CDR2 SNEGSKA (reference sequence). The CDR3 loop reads CSARFSGLNTEAFF. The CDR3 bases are TGCAGTGCCCGTTTCTCCGGGCTGAACACTGAAGCTTTCTTT.

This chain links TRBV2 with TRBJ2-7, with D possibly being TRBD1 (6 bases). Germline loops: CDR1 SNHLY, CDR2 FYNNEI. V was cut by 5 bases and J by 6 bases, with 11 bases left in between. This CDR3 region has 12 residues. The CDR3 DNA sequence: TGTGCCAGCAGTTTTACAGGGTCCGAGCAGTACTTC. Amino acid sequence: CASSFTGSEQYF.

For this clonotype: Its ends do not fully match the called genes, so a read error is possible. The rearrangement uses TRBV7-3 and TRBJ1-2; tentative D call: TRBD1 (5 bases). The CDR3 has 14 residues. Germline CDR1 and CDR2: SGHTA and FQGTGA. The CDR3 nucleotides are TGTGCCAGCAGTCTACATCAGGGATTAGAACAGCACCAGTTC. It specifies CASSLHQGLEQHQF.

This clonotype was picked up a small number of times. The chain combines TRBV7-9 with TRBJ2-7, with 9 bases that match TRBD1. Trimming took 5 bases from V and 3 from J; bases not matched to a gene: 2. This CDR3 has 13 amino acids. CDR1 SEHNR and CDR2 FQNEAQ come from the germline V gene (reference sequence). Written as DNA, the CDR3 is TGTGCCAGCAGCGGGACAGGGTTCTACGAGCAGTACTTC. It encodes CASSGTGFYEQYF.

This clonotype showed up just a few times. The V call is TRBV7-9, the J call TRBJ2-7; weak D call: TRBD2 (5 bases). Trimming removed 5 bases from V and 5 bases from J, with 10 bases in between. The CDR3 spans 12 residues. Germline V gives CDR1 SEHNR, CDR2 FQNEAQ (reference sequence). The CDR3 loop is CASSRPGNEQYF. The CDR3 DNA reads TGTGCCAGCAGCCGACCGGGGAACGAGCAGTACTTC.

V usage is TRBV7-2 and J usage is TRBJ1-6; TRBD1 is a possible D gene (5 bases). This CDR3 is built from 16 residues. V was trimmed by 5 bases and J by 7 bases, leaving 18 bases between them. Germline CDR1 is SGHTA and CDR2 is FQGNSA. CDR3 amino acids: CASSQSGGGRNSPLHF. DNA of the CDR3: TGTGCCAGCAGCCAGTCCGGGGGAGGGCGAAATTCACCCCTCCACTTT.